These T cell receptor beta chains were read from a single sample in a study of blood T cell repertoires in COVID-19. The repertoire was sequenced with immunoSEQ multiplex PCR; TCRdb's copy has only in-frame clones and lacks some. The repertoire holds 350,000 to 450,000 clones, with 80% to 85% as singletons. The sample comprised PBMCs or T cells enriched from blood (not recorded which). These TCRs come from a woman in her 50s who had recovered from COVID-19. CDR3s include the opening cysteine and the closing phenylalanine or tryptophan. The D gene is left open where the match is weak. Clone size, where shown, is once, few, many, or a class for clones that have expanded.

-	TRBJ1-6	TRBV2	-	CASSEAQVPGSPLHF	TGTGCCAGCAGTGAAGCGCAGGTCCCGGGATCACCCCTCCACTTT
TRBD2	TRBJ2-1	TRBV11-3	-	CASSALAGGLGEQFF	TGTGCCAGCAGCGCTCTAGCGGGGGGGCTAGGGGAGCAGTTCTTC
TRBD2	TRBJ2-7	TRBV5-1	-	CASSPGLAGGSYEQYF	TGCGCCAGCAGCCCGGGACTAGCGGGCGGCTCCTACGAGCAGTACTTC
-	TRBJ1-6	TRBV19	-	CASKAETLLNSPLHF	TGTGCCAGTAAAGCCGAAACGCTTCTTAATTCACCCCTCCACTTT
TRBD1	TRBJ1-3	TRBV5-5	-	CASSFGTVGNTIYF	TGTGCCAGCAGCTTCGGGACAGTTGGAAACACCATATATTTT
TRBD1	TRBJ1-2	TRBV10-3	few	CATTTGESNYGYTF	TGTGCCACGACAACAGGGGAAAGTAACTATGGCTACACCTTC
-	TRBJ1-3	TRBV3-1/TRBV3-2	-	CASSFVFGNTIYF	TGTGCCAGCAGCTTCGTATTTGGAAACACCATATATTTT
-	TRBJ1-1	TRBV11-3	-	CASSSAGSTEAFF	TGTGCCAGCAGCTCCGCAGGGTCCACTGAAGCTTTCTTT
TRBD2	TRBJ2-3	TRBV7-2	-	CASSTRTSGRGGDTQYF	TGTGCCAGCAGCACTCGGACTAGCGGGAGAGGGGGAGATACGCAGTATTTT
TRBD1	TRBJ1-1	TRBV11-2	-	CASSSWTGTGGPSRAFF	TGTGCCAGCAGCTCTTGGACCGGGACAGGGGGACCCAGTAGAGCTTTCTTT
TRBD1	TRBJ1-6	TRBV7-2	-	CASSIAGTEAYNSPLHF	TGTGCCAGCAGCATCGCCGGGACAGAAGCCTATAATTCACCCCTCCACTTT
TRBD1	TRBJ1-3	TRBV28	-	CASSTGVSGNTIYF	TGTGCCAGCAGTACAGGGGTGTCTGGAAACACCATATATTTT
TRBD1	TRBJ1-6	TRBV7-2	-	CASSSRQGDSPLHF	TGTGCCAGCAGCAGCCGACAGGGGGATTCACCCCTCCACTTT
TRBD1	TRBJ1-4	TRBV5-1	-	CASSLAGTGSEKLFF	TGCGCCAGCAGCTTGGCCGGGACAGGTAGTGAAAAACTGTTTTTT
-	TRBJ1-2	TRBV19	-	CASSILAPNYGYTF	TGTGCCAGTAGTATACTGGCACCGAACTATGGCTACACCTTC
-	TRBJ1-5	TRBV4-3	-	CASSQDHRAANQPQHF	TGCGCCAGCAGCCAAGATCACAGGGCCGCCAATCAGCCCCAGCATTTT
-	TRBJ2-1	TRBV3-1/TRBV3-2	-	CASSQDPREQFF	TGTGCCAGCAGCCAAGATCCGCGTGAGCAGTTCTTC
-	TRBJ1-5	TRBV7-8	-	CASSLLGSNQPQHF	TGTGCCAGCAGCTTATTGGGCAGCAATCAGCCCCAGCATTTT
-	TRBJ1-2	TRBV27	-	CASSFSRSDTYGYTF	TGTGCCAGCAGTTTTTCTCGGTCGGACACCTATGGCTACACCTTC
-	TRBJ1-4	TRBV6-5	-	CASSLVGGNEKLFF	TGTGCCAGCAGCCTCGTCGGGGGTAATGAAAAACTGTTTTTT